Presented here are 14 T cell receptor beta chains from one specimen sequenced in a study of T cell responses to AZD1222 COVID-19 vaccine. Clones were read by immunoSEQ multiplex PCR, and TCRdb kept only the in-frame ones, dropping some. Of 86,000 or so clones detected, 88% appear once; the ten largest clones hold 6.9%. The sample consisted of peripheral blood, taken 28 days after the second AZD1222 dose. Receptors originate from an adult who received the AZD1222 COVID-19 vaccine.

Written as DNA, the CDR3 is TGTGCCTGGAGTGTAAATACGGGGTATAGCAATCAGCCCCAGCATTTT. This codes for CAWSVNTGYSNQPQHF. V is TRBV30 and J is TRBJ1-5; D unresolved. Germline V gene lookup returns CDR1 GTSNPN and CDR2 SVGIG (reference sequence). The CDR3 is 16 residues long. Trimming cost V 0 bases and J 0 bases, with 12 bases left between them. The variable domain in full, completed from reference TRBV30 and TRBJ1-5, reads SQTIHQWPATLVQPVGSPLSLECTVEGTSNPNLYWYRQAAGRGLQLLFYSVGIGQISSEVPQNLSASRPQDRQFILSSKKLLLSDSGFYLCAWSVNTGYSNQPQHFGDGTRLSIL.

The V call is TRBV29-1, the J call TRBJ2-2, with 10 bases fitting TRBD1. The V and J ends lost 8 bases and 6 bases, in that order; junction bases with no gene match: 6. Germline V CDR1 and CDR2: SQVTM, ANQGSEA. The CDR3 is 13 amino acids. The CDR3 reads CSSGTGVPGELFF. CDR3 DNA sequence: TGCAGCTCGGGGACAGGGGTACCCGGGGAGCTGTTTTTT.

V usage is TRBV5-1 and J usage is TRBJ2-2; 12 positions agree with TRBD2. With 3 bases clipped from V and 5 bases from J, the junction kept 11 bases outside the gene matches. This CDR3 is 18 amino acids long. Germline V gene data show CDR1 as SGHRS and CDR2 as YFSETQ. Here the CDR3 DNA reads TGCGCCAGCAGCTCGGACGGACTAGCGGGATGGGGGACCGGGGAGCTGTTTTTT. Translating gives CASSSDGLAGWGTGELFF.

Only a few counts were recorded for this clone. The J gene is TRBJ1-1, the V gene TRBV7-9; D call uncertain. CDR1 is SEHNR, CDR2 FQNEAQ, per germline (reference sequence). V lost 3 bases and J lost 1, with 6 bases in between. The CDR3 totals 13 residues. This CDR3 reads CASSFRPNTEAFF. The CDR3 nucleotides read TGTGCCAGCAGCTTCCGCCCGAACACTGAAGCTTTCTTT.

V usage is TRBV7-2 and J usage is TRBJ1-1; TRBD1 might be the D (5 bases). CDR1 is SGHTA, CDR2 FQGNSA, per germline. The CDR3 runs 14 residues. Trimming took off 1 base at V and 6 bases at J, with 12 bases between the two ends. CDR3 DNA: TGTGCCAGCAGCTTAGTGCAGGGAGGCGCTGAAGCTTTCTTT. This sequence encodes CASSLVQGGAEAFF.

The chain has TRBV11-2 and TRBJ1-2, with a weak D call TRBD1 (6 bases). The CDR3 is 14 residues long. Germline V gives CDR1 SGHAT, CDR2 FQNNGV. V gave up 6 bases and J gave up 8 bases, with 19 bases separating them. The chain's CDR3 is CASSDRRRYLGYTF. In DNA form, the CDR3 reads TGTGCCAGCAGTGACAGGAGGCGGTATTTAGGCTACACCTTC.

The CDR3 sequence: CASSFSRDRGEAFF. The CDR3 DNA is TGTGCCAGCAGCTTCTCACGGGACAGGGGTGAAGCTTTCTTT. The chain combines TRBV7-9 with TRBJ1-1, with 10 positions matching TRBD1. V gave up 3 bases and J gave up 7 bases; unmatched junction bases: 5. This CDR3 has 14 residues. CDR1 is SEHNR, CDR2 FQNEAQ, per germline (reference sequence).

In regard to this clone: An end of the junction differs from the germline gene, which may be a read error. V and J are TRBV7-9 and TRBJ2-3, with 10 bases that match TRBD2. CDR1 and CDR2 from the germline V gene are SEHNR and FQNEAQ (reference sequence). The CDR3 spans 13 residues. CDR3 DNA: TGTGCCAGCAGCCACCAGACTAGCGGGCGGCCATTTTTT. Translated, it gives CASSHQTSGRPFF. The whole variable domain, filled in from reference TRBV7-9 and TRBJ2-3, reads DTGVSQNPRHKITKRGQNVTFRCDPISEHNRLYWYRQTLGQGPEFLTYFQNEAQLEKSRLLSDRFSAERPKGSFSTLEIQRTEQGDSAMYLCASSHQTSGRPFFGPGTRLTVL.

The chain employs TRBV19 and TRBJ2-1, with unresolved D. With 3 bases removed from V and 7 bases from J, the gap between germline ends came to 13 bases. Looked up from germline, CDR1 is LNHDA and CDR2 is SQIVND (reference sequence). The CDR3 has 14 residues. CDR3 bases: TGTGCCAGTAGTATGTGGGTCGCATCGAATGAGCAGTTCTTC. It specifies CASSMWVASNEQFF.

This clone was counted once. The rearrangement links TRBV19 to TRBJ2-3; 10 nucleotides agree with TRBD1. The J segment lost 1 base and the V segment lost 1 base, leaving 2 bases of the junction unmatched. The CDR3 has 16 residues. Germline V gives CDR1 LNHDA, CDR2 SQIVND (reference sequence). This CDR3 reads CASSIGGTGGTDTQYF. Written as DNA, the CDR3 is TGTGCCAGTAGTATAGGAGGGACAGGGGGCACAGATACGCAGTATTTT. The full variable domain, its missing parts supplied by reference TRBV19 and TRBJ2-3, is DGGITQSPKYLFRKEGQNVTLSCEQNLNHDAMYWYRQDPGQGLRLIYYSQIVNDFQKGDIAEGYSVSREKKESFPLTVTSAQKNPTAFYLCASSIGGTGGTDTQYFGPGTRLTVL.

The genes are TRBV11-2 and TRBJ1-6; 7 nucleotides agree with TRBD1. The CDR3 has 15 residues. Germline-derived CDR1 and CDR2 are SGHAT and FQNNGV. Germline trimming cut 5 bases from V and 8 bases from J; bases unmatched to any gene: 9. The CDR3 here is CASSPRRDSYSPLHF. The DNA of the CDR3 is TGTGCCAGCAGCCCACGCCGGGACAGTTATTCACCCCTCCACTTT. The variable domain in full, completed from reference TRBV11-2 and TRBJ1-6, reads EAGVAQSPRYKIIEKRQSVAFWCNPISGHATLYWYQQILGQGPKLLIQFQNNGVVDDSQLPKDRFSAERLKGVDSTLKIQPAKLEDSAVYLCASSPRRDSYSPLHFGNGTRLTVT.

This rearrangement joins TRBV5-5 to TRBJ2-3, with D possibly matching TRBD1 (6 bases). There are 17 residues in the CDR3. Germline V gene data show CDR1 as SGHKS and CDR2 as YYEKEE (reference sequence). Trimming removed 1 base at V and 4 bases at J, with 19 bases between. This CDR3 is CASSLRSGALFSDTQYF. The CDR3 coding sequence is TGTGCCAGCAGCTTGCGGTCAGGGGCCCTCTTCTCAGATACGCAGTATTTT.

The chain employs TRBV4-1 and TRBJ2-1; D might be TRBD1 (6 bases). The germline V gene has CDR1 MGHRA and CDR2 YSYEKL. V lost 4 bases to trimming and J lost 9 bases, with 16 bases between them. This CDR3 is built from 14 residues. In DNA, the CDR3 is TGCGCCAGCAGCCTCACAGGGCCCTTGACTGAGCAGTTCTTC. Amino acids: CASSLTGPLTEQFF.

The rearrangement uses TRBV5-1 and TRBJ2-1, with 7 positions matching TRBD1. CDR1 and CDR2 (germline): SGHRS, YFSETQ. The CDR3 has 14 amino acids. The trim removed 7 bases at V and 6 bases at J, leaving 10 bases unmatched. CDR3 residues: CASEGARNSNEQFF. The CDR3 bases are TGCGCCAGCGAGGGGGCGAGGAATAGCAATGAGCAGTTCTTC.